The rows below give T cell receptor beta chains drawn from one sample of a study of vaccination effects on CD4 cells after COVID-19. Profiled with immunoSEQ multiplex PCR; TCRdb holds only in-frame clones, not every one. The data contain roughly 57,000 clones, roughly 77% of them singletons. Antigen specificity for these receptors is unknown. The sample in question was CD4+ T cells from PBMCs cultured with HIV peptides, obtained before COVID-19 vaccination. Receptors were obtained from a human donor who had a prior SARS-CoV-2 infection. CDR3s include the opening cysteine and the closing phenylalanine or tryptophan. Each record gives: D gene, V gene, CDR3 length, clone size, J gene, CDR3 DNA, CDR3 protein. The D gene is left open where the match is weak. Expanded clones get a size class; other rows say once, few or many, or leave the size out.

>TRBD1|TRBV28|15|NA|TRBJ2-7
TGTGCCAGCAGTTTATATGGGACAGGGTCTGGTGAGCAGTACTTC
CASSLYGTGSGEQYF
>TRBD1|TRBV18|15|NA|TRBJ2-7
TGTGCCAGCTCACCATCATCTCAGGGGGCTTACGAGCAGTACTTC
CASSPSSQGAYEQYF
>TRBD2|TRBV5-1|16|NA|TRBJ2-3
TGCGCCAGCAGCTTAGGACTAGCGGGAGGTACAGATACGCAGTATTTT
CASSLGLAGGTDTQYF
>NA|TRBV11-3|16|NA|TRBJ2-1
TGTGCCAGCAGCTTAGCGGATCGAGTGGCAGGCGGGGAGCAGTTCTTC
CASSLADRVAGGEQFF
>NA|TRBV4-2|15|NA|TRBJ2-1
TGTGCCAGCTGCGAGGCAGGGGTCTCCTACAATGAGCAGTTCTTC
CASCEAGVSYNEQFF
>TRBD2|TRBV11-3|17|NA|TRBJ2-5
TGTGCCAGCAGCTTAGGAGGACTAGCGGGAGGTCGGGAGACCCAGTACTTC
CASSLGGLAGGRETQYF
>NA|TRBV12-3/TRBV12-4|12|NA|TRBJ2-3
TGTGCCAGCAGAACTAACGCAGATACGCAGTATTTT
CASRTNADTQYF
>NA|TRBV9|11|NA|TRBJ2-7
TGTGCCAGCAGCAAGGGGTTCGAGCAGTACTTC
CASSKGFEQYF
>NA|TRBV10-3|15|few|TRBJ1-3
TGTGCCATGACTGTTGGAGGGGTCTTTGGAAACACCATATATTTT
CAMTVGGVFGNTIYF
>TRBD1|TRBV6-6|17|few|TRBJ2-2
TGTGCCAGCAGTCCTTATCCGGGACAGGGGAACACCGGGGAGCTGTTTTTT
CASSPYPGQGNTGELFF
>TRBD2|TRBV7-2|15|NA|TRBJ2-7
TGTGCCAGCAGCTTAGTCGCGGGAGGAACCTACGAGCAGTACTTC
CASSLVAGGTYEQYF
>TRBD1|TRBV5-1|13|NA|TRBJ2-2
TGCGCCAGTGGACAGGCGAACACCGGGGAGCTGTTTTTT
CASGQANTGELFF
>NA|TRBV29-1|13|NA|TRBJ1-5
TGCAGCGTTGCCGTACAGGGAGAGCAGCCCCAGCATTTT
CSVAVQGEQPQHF
>NA|TRBV10-1|15|NA|TRBJ2-7
TGCGCCAGCAGTGAGTCGGAGCCCCTAAACTACGAGCAGTACTTC
CASSESEPLNYEQYF
>TRBD1|TRBV20-1|15|NA|TRBJ1-4
TGCAGTGCTAGTACATTAGGACAGGCGAATGAAAAACTGTTTTTT
CSASTLGQANEKLFF
>NA|TRBV30|12|few|TRBJ2-1
TGTGCCTCCCATAGGTCCGTCAATGAGCAGTTCTTC
CASHRSVNEQFF
>NA|TRBV5-6|13|NA|TRBJ2-7
TGTGCCAGCAGCTTGGTACGGTCCTACGAGCAGTACTTC
CASSLVRSYEQYF
>TRBD2|TRBV4-1|15|NA|TRBJ2-3
TGCGCCAGCAGCCAAGTAGCGGGAGTAACAGATACGCAGTATTTT
CASSQVAGVTDTQYF
>NA|TRBV4-1|17|NA|TRBJ2-2
TGCGCCAGCAATCACCCGGCAGGCTCAACGAACACCGGGGAGCTGTTTTTT
CASNHPAGSTNTGELFF
>TRBD1|TRBV18|16|NA|TRBJ1-2
TGTGCCAGCTCACCGGCTTCCGGGACAGGGGGTTATGGCTACACCTTC
CASSPASGTGGYGYTF
>TRBD2|TRBV11-3|13|NA|TRBJ2-4
TGTGCCAGCAGCTTAGAGGGGACTACCATTCAGTACTTC
CASSLEGTTIQYF
>TRBD2|TRBV30|15|NA|TRBJ2-1
TGTGCCTGGAGTCCCGGACTAGCGCCATCCGATGAGCAGTTCTTC
CAWSPGLAPSDEQFF
>NA|TRBV24-1|15|NA|TRBJ1-3
TGTGCCACCAGTACCCCGGGGAGCTCTGGAAACACCATATATTTT
CATSTPGSSGNTIYF
>TRBD1|TRBV29-1|13|NA|TRBJ1-4
TGCAGCGTTGGACAGGGTCCTAATGAAAAACTGTTTTTT
CSVGQGPNEKLFF
>NA|TRBV7-3|15|NA|TRBJ1-2
TGTGCCAGCAGCCCTTATTCAGGCTCCCTCTATGGCTACACCTTC
CASSPYSGSLYGYTF
>NA|TRBV30|15|NA|TRBJ1-3
TGTGCCTGGAGACTCGGGGCCAACTCTGGAAACACCATATATTTT
CAWRLGANSGNTIYF
>NA|TRBV7-3|13|NA|TRBJ1-2
TGTGCCAGCAGCAAAAGGGTGGGGGATGGCTACACCTTC
CASSKRVGDGYTF
>NA|TRBV9|15|NA|TRBJ1-1
TGTGCCAGCAGCGTACCGTCGATCGGCGACACTGAAGCTTTCTTT
CASSVPSIGDTEAFF
>NA|TRBV14|13|few|TRBJ2-1
TGTGCCAGCAGCCCACTAGTGGCCAATGAGCAGTTCTTC
CASSPLVANEQFF
>TRBD1|TRBV4-3|19|NA|TRBJ2-2
TGCGCCAGCAGCCAGGCGCCGGGACAGGGGGCTTTTGGTGGCGGGGAGCTGTTTTTT
CASSQAPGQGAFGGGELFF
>NA|TRBV6-5|14|NA|TRBJ1-5
TGTGCCAGCAGTTACTCAAGGGTTGATCAGCCCCAGCATTTT
CASSYSRVDQPQHF
>NA|TRBV4-2|16|NA|TRBJ2-4
TGTGCCAGCAGCCAATGGAGCGGCTCAGCCAAAAACATTCAGTACTTC
CASSQWSGSAKNIQYF
>TRBD2|TRBV5-4|18|NA|TRBJ2-3
TGTGCCAGCAGCTTGGCCGGTCGTGCGGGAGGAAGCACAGATACGCAGTATTTT
CASSLAGRAGGSTDTQYF
>NA|TRBV19|17|NA|TRBJ1-1
TGTGCCAGTAGTATGGGCCAATCCTCGGCGGTTAACACTGAAGCTTTCTTT
CASSMGQSSAVNTEAFF
>TRBD1|TRBV6-2/TRBV6-3|12|NA|TRBJ2-7
TGTGCCAGCAGTGACAGGGGGTACGAGCAGTACTTC
CASSDRGYEQYF
>NA|TRBV4-3|16|NA|TRBJ1-6
TGCGCCAGCAGCCTCGGGACGTCCGAGGGGAATTCACCCCTCCACTTT
CASSLGTSEGNSPLHF
>NA|TRBV9|14|NA|TRBJ1-6
TGTGCCAGCAGCGTAGAAATGGGGGATTCACCCCTCCACTTT
CASSVEMGDSPLHF
>NA|TRBV30|12|few|TRBJ1-3
TGTGCCTGGAGTAACAGTGGAAACACCATATATTTT
CAWSNSGNTIYF
>NA|TRBV7-2|14|NA|TRBJ1-6
TGTGCCAGCAGCTCCAGACAAGCCGATTCACCCCTCCACTTT
CASSSRQADSPLHF
>NA|TRBV2|14|NA|TRBJ1-2
TGTGCCAGCAGCGAAGGGCCCTCAGGCTATGGCTACACCTTC
CASSEGPSGYGYTF
>NA|TRBV9|16|once|TRBJ1-2
TGTGCCAGCAGCCCAACTGGGGTGGGGGGCGTATATGGCTACACCTTC
CASSPTGVGGVYGYTF
>TRBD2|TRBV4-2|17|NA|TRBJ2-3
TGTGCCAGCAGCCAAGAATCAGCGGGGGCCCCAGGGGATACGCAGTATTTT
CASSQESAGAPGDTQYF
>NA|TRBV5-1|15|NA|TRBJ2-1
TGCGCCAGCAGCTTCACCGGGACCAACTTCGATGAGCAGTTCTTC
CASSFTGTNFDEQFF
>TRBD1|TRBV7-3|13|NA|TRBJ2-1
TGTGCCAGCAGCTCAGACAGGGACGTCGATAAGTTCTTC
CASSSDRDVDKFF
>TRBD1|TRBV15|16|NA|TRBJ1-4
TGTGCCACTAGGCAGGGGGAGGGTGGCTATAATGAAAAACTGTTTTTT
CATRQGEGGYNEKLFF
>NA|TRBV18|13|NA|TRBJ1-1
TGTGCCAGCGTGGACAGCATATACACTGAAGCTTTCTTT
CASVDSIYTEAFF
>NA|TRBV10-2|14|NA|TRBJ2-7
TGCGCCAGCAGTGAGTCGAGCAGGGACGACGAGCAGTACTTC
CASSESSRDDEQYF
>NA|TRBV11-3|13|NA|TRBJ2-7
TGTGCCAGCAGCCCCGGGGGGCCCTACGAGCAGTACTTC
CASSPGGPYEQYF
>NA|TRBV9|15|NA|TRBJ1-4
TGTGCCAGCAGCGTAGGGGGGATTGATAATGAAAAACTGTTTTTT
CASSVGGIDNEKLFF
>TRBD2|TRBV2|14|few|TRBJ2-1
TGTGCCAGTCACCGGACTAGCGGCAACAATGAGCAGTTCTTC
CASHRTSGNNEQFF
>NA|TRBV11-2|19|few|TRBJ1-6
TGTGCCAGCAGCTTTCGGACGCCAGGACGCGATTTCCGGAATTCACCCCTCCACTTT
CASSFRTPGRDFRNSPLHF
>TRBD1|TRBV9|15|NA|TRBJ1-1
TGTGCCAGCAGTGGGATGGGACAGGCGAACACTGAAGCTTTCTTT
CASSGMGQANTEAFF
>TRBD1|TRBV7-2|15|NA|TRBJ2-4
TGTGCCAGCAGCTTATACAGGGGGCGCGCAAACATTCAGTACTTC
CASSLYRGRANIQYF
>NA|TRBV10-2|11|NA|TRBJ1-1
TGCGCCAGCAGGGGAGGGGGAGAAGCTTTCTTT
CASRGGGEAFF
>TRBD1|TRBV19|17|NA|TRBJ1-1
TGTGCCAGTAGGATAAGAGGTGACAGGGGGCTGAACACTGAAGCTTTCTTT
CASRIRGDRGLNTEAFF
>NA|TRBV18|11|NA|TRBJ2-3
TGTGCCAGCTCACTAGCGGATACGCAGTATTTT
CASSLADTQYF
>TRBD1|TRBV24-1|14|NA|TRBJ1-2
TGTGCCACCAGTGAGCCTGACAGGGGGAATGGCTACACCTTC
CATSEPDRGNGYTF
>TRBD2|TRBV24-1|17|few|TRBJ2-2
TGTGCCACCAGTGACACCGGACTAGCGAGCTCGACCGGGGAGCTGTTTTTT
CATSDTGLASSTGELFF